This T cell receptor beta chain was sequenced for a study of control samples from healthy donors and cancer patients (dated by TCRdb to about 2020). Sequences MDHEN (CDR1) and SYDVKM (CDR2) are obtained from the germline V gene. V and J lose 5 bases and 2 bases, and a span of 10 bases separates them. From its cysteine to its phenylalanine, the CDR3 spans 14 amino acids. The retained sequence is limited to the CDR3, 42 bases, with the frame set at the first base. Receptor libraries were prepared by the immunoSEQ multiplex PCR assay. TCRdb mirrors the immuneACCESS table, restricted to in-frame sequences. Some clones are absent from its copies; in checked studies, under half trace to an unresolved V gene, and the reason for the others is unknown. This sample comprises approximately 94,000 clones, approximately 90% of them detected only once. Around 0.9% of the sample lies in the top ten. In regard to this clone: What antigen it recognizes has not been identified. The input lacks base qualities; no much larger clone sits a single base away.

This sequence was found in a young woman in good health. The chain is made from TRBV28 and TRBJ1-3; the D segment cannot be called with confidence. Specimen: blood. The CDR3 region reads CASSPGGAGNTIYF. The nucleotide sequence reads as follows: TGTGCCAGCAGTCCGGGCGGGGCTGGAAACACCATATATTTT.